This T cell receptor (beta chain) is from a study of T cells after yellow fever vaccination. Study findings and constraints: Post-booster repertoires again held most primary-vaccination clones (roughly 96% CD4, about 90% CD8). Abundant bulk-derived clonotypes could contaminate FACS-sorted repertoires.

Conversion of TCR transcripts into cDNA relied on 5'RACE template switching, which added a universal primer site and UMIs. Via MiXCR, TCRdb re-called the 5' RACE reads, giving one row per CDR3 protein. This table holds some 350,000 distinct CDR3 sequences, 8% to 10% found once. A few counts support this clonotype. What it binds is not known. The source material was PBMCs, sampled on the day of the first yellow fever vaccination. The receptor was isolated from a man aged 18 to 29 who received the YFV17D yellow fever vaccine.

The CDR3 DNA sequence: TGCGCCAGCAGCATAGAACCCGGGTCACTGGGGACGCAGTATTTT. Translated: CASSIEPGSLGTQYF. The chain is built from TRBV5-1 and TRBJ2-3; D remains unclear. Trimming left V 4 bases short and J 9 bases short, with 21 bases between. This CDR3 is 15 amino acids long. Per germline, CDR1 SGHRS and CDR2 YFSETQ.